This is a list of T cell receptor beta chains from one sample in a study of blood T cells in healthy people across ages. TCRdb reprocessed the 5' RACE reads with MiXCR, giving one entry per CDR3 protein. The table records some 670,000 distinct CDR3 sequences, more than 45% of them present only once. Material for sequencing was blood. The receptors originated from a woman over 75 in good health. Each CDR3 is given with its conserved first and last residue. D genes are given only for firm matches. A clone size is listed for some rows: how often the clone was seen (once, few, many), or a class if it is expanded.

CASALLSSYEQYF,TGTGCCAGCGCACTTTTAAGCTCCTACGAGCAGTACTTC,TRBV18,TRBJ2-7,.,.
CASSFRASSGLAVLQDEQFF,TGTGCCAGCAGTTTCCGCGCCTCATCTGGATTAGCGGTTTTGCAAGATGAGCAGTTCTTC,TRBV27,TRBJ2-1,few,.
CASSLDRVMDEQFF,TGTGCCAGCAGTCTGGACAGGGTGATGGATGAGCAGTTCTTC,TRBV27,TRBJ2-1,.,TRBD1
CSAGPGDTQNF,TGTAGTGCAGGACCCGGAGATACGCAGAATTTT,TRBV20-1,TRBJ2-3,.,.
CASSLSIAGHNEQYF,TGTGCCAGCAGTTTAAGTATAGCGGGCCACAATGAGCAGTACTTC,TRBV12-3/TRBV12-4,TRBJ2-7,once,TRBD2
CASSPPTSASTDTQYF,TGCGCCAGCAGCCCACCCACTAGCGCGAGCACAGATACGCAGTATTTT,TRBV5-1,TRBJ2-3,.,TRBD2
CASSLAQQSLEQYF,TGTGCCAGCAGCTTAGCGCAACAGAGTCTAGAGCAGTACTTC,TRBV7-9,TRBJ2-7,many,.
CASRPYDKDQETQYF,TGTGCCAGCAGACCTTACGACAAAGACCAAGAGACCCAGTACTTC,TRBV12-3/TRBV12-4,TRBJ2-5,many,.
CAISEGGSSYNEQFF,TGTGCCATCAGTGAGGGGGGGAGCTCCTACAATGAGCAGTTCTTC,TRBV10-3,TRBJ2-1,few,.
CASSYPRTGRNTEAFF,TGTGCCAGCAGTTACCCCCGGACAGGCAGAAACACTGAAGCTTTCTTT,TRBV28,TRBJ1-1,many,TRBD1
CASSRTTDTQYF,TGTGCCAGCAGCCGGACCACAGATACGCAGTATTTT,TRBV3-1,TRBJ2-3,many,.
CASSLGVAGANVLTF,TGTGCCAGCAGTTTAGGGGTGGCTGGGGCCAACGTCCTGACTTTC,TRBV12-3/TRBV12-4,TRBJ2-6,.,.
CSEGWDITNSGANVLTF,TGCAGCGAGGGCTGGGACATAACCAATTCTGGGGCCAACGTCCTGACTTTC,TRBV29-1,TRBJ2-6,many,.
CASSQGLAGLQETQYF,TGTGCCAGCAGCCAGGGGTTAGCGGGGCTTCAAGAGACCCAGTACTTC,TRBV13,TRBJ2-5,.,TRBD2
CSARKQGQGVAEAFF,TGCAGTGCTAGAAAACAAGGACAGGGGGTAGCTGAAGCTTTCTTT,TRBV20-1,TRBJ1-1,.,TRBD1
CASSLGGLAGWLEQFF,TGTGCCAGCAGCCTGGGGGGACTAGCTGGTTGGCTTGAGCAGTTCTTC,TRBV7-2,TRBJ2-1,many,TRBD2
CASSGDGYSYEQYF,TGCGCCAGCAGCGGGGACGGATACTCCTACGAGCAGTACTTC,TRBV4-1,TRBJ2-7,.,.
CAISESRQGKYEQYF,TGTGCCATCAGTGAGTCAAGACAGGGGAAGTACGAGCAGTACTTC,TRBV10-3,TRBJ2-7,.,TRBD1
CASRGESEKLFF,TGTGCCAGCCGGGGTGAATCGGAAAAACTGTTTTTT,TRBV12-3/TRBV12-4,TRBJ1-4,.,.
CASTILGREYF,TGTGCCAGCACCATATTGGGACGGGAGTACTTC,TRBV2,TRBJ2-7,.,.
CTSSFRQQETQYF,TGTACCAGCAGCTTCAGGCAGCAAGAGACCCAGTACTTC,TRBV7-9,TRBJ2-5,.,.
CASSLVKRTPPYEQYF,TGTGCCAGCAGCTTAGTAAAGCGGACTCCCCCCTACGAGCAGTACTTC,TRBV7-2,TRBJ2-7,.,.
CSVGGTESSYEQYF,TGCAGCGTTGGAGGGACAGAGAGCTCCTACGAGCAGTACTTC,TRBV29-1,TRBJ2-7,.,TRBD1
CASSVGGSRSYNEQFF,TGTGCCAGCAGCGTAGGAGGGTCCCGCTCCTACAATGAGCAGTTCTTC,TRBV9,TRBJ2-1,many,.
CASSSDRHREGEIEQYF,TGTGCCAGCAGCTCCGACCGACACCGGGAGGGGGAGATCGAGCAGTACTTC,TRBV3-1,TRBJ2-7,few,TRBD2
CASSVRGDDGYTF,TGTGCCAGCAGCGTCAGGGGAGACGATGGCTACACCTTC,TRBV2,TRBJ1-2,.,.
CASSQTGRYGYTF,TGTGCCAGCAGCCAGACAGGGAGGTATGGCTACACCTTC,TRBV6-6,TRBJ1-2,.,TRBD1
CASSVSMTETQYF,TGTGCCAGCAGTGTTTCCATGACAGAGACCCAGTACTTC,TRBV12-3/TRBV12-4,TRBJ2-5,few,.
CSASKRLWDEQFF,TGCAGTGCCAGCAAGCGGCTATGGGATGAGCAGTTCTTC,TRBV20-1,TRBJ2-1,many,.
CASSTDSHEQFF,TGTGCCAGCAGCACGGACAGCCATGAGCAGTTCTTC,TRBV11-2,TRBJ2-1,.,.
CASSMYPGQIFTDTQYF,TGTGCCAGCAGCATGTACCCGGGACAGATTTTCACAGATACGCAGTATTTT,TRBV21-1,TRBJ2-3,.,.
CSAPAGRREQFF,TGCAGTGCTCCCGCGGGTCGTCGTGAGCAGTTCTTC,TRBV20-1,TRBJ2-1,many,.
CASSPPSGPYGQYF,TGTGCCAGCAGCCCACCTAGCGGACCCTACGGGCAGTACTTC,TRBV7-9,TRBJ2-7,.,TRBD2
CASSSNDRGGADTQYF,TGTGCCAGCAGCTCAAACGACAGGGGAGGTGCAGATACGCAGTATTTT,TRBV5-4,TRBJ2-3,.,TRBD1
CASSFMGLAGVYNEQFF,TGCGCCAGCAGCTTCATGGGACTAGCGGGGGTTTACAATGAGCAGTTCTTC,TRBV5-1,TRBJ2-1,.,TRBD2
CASSYRGPDGTQYF,TGTGCCAGCAGTTACCGAGGTCCGGATGGGACCCAGTACTTC,TRBV6-5,TRBJ2-5,.,.
CAISAGQGASYEQYF,TGTGCCATCAGTGCGGGACAGGGGGCTTCCTACGAGCAGTACTTC,TRBV10-3,TRBJ2-7,many,TRBD1